Detailed here is one T cell receptor beta chain. These data come from a study of T cell responses to AZD1222 COVID-19 vaccine. Only in-frame clones appear in the TCRdb table, and some are missing; sequencing was by immunoSEQ multiplex PCR. The sample yields roughly 70,000 clones, 88% seen once. CDR3 length: 12 amino acids. Germline CDR1 reads SEHNR; CDR2 reads FQNEAQ (reference sequence). Trimming cost V 1 base and J 3 bases, with 4 bases left between them. The starting material was peripheral blood, obtained 28 days after the second dose of the MenACWY control vaccine. The TCR originated in an adult who received the MenACWY meningococcal vaccine as a control. The V and J genes are TRBV7-9 and TRBJ2-7; D unclear. CDR3 loop: CASSLGSYEQYF. The CDR3 DNA reads TGTGCCAGCAGCTTAGGCAGCTACGAGCAGTACTTC. Using reference TRBV7-9 and TRBJ2-7 for the parts outside the CDR3, the full variable domain is DTGVSQNPRHKITKRGQNVTFRCDPISEHNRLYWYRQTLGQGPEFLTYFQNEAQLEKSRLLSDRFSAERPKGSFSTLEIQRTEQGDSAMYLCASSLGSYEQYFGPGTRLTVT.